This is a list of T cell receptor beta chains from one sample in a study of response to subunit inactivated influenza vaccine. TCRdb reprocessed the RT-PCR reads via MiXCR and lists one record per CDR3 protein. The table has fewer than 550,000 distinct CDR3 sequences, 25% seen once. Here the sequenced sample was CD4+ T cells sorted from PBMCs, taken more than 4 days after vaccination. These receptors all stem from a man aged 45 to 65 who received an inactivated influenza vaccine. CDR3s include the opening cysteine and the closing phenylalanine or tryptophan. Fields, in order: clone size, J gene, V gene, CDR3 length, D gene, CDR3 protein, CDR3 DNA. The D gene is left open where the match is weak. Clone size appears in some rows only: once, few, many, or a class for an expanded clone.

size: -
J: TRBJ2-5
V: TRBV5-5
length: 16
D: -
CDR3: CASSLNGPPLRETQYF
DNA: TGTGCCAGCAGCTTAAACGGGCCCCCGCTGAGAGAGACCCAGTACTTC

size: many
J: TRBJ1-4
V: TRBV5-1
length: 16
D: TRBD1
CDR3: CASSLGTARVENELFF
DNA: TGCGCCAGCAGCCTCGGGACAGCTAGGGTCGAAAATGAACTGTTTTTT

size: -
J: TRBJ2-5
V: TRBV7-2
length: 16
D: TRBD2
CDR3: CASSGASGVSQETQYF
DNA: TGTGCCAGCAGCGGGGCGAGCGGGGTGTCCCAAGAGACCCAGTACTTC

size: -
J: TRBJ1-6
V: TRBV5-1
length: 17
D: -
CDR3: CASSLEWGLGNGSPLHF
DNA: TGCGCCAGCAGCTTGGAATGGGGGCTGGGTAACGGTTCACCCCTCCACTTT

size: -
J: TRBJ2-7
V: TRBV5-1
length: 15
D: TRBD1
CDR3: CASSRGQGFGYEQYF
DNA: TGCGCCAGCAGCCGGGGACAGGGGTTTGGATACGAGCAGTACTTC

size: few
J: TRBJ2-2
V: TRBV7-3
length: 15
D: -
CDR3: CASSLTSGNTGELFF
DNA: TGTGCCAGCAGCTTAACTAGCGGGAACACCGGGGAGCTGTTTTTT

size: -
J: TRBJ2-1
V: TRBV11-2
length: 16
D: TRBD1
CDR3: CASSSTVTGSYNEQFF
DNA: TGTGCCAGCAGCTCAACTGTGACAGGGTCCTACAATGAGCAGTTCTTC

size: -
J: TRBJ2-7
V: TRBV29-1
length: 14
D: TRBD1
CDR3: CSVLPGQGLYEQYF
DNA: TGCAGCGTACTCCCGGGACAGGGCCTCTACGAGCAGTACTTC

size: few
J: TRBJ2-2
V: TRBV20-1
length: 14
D: -
CDR3: CSASQHTNTGELFF
DNA: TGCAGTGCTAGCCAGCATACGAACACCGGGGAGCTGTTTTTT

size: few
J: TRBJ2-1
V: TRBV10-3
length: 15
D: TRBD2
CDR3: CAISSGGSSYNEQFF
DNA: TGTGCCATCAGTTCCGGCGGGAGCTCCTACAATGAGCAGTTCTTC

size: -
J: TRBJ2-6
V: TRBV11-1
length: 18
D: TRBD1
CDR3: CASSRRTGGISGANVLTF
DNA: TGTGCCAGCAGCCGCCGGACAGGGGGAATCTCTGGGGCCAACGTCCTGACTTTC

size: -
J: TRBJ2-2
V: TRBV20-1
length: 15
D: -
CDR3: CSARDTVGRTGELFF
DNA: TGCAGTGCTAGAGATACGGTGGGGAGAACCGGGGAGCTGTTTTTT

size: few
J: TRBJ2-3
V: TRBV5-1
length: 15
D: -
CDR3: CASSRDGRSTDTQYF
DNA: TGCGCCAGCAGCCGCGACGGTCGAAGCACAGATACGCAGTATTTT

size: few
J: TRBJ2-5
V: TRBV15
length: 15
D: TRBD1
CDR3: CATSSQQGAGETQYF
DNA: TGTGCCACCAGCAGCCAACAGGGGGCCGGAGAGACCCAGTACTTC

size: -
J: TRBJ2-1
V: TRBV6-2/TRBV6-3
length: 13
D: TRBD1
CDR3: CASLDRDYNEQFF
DNA: TGTGCCAGCCTGGACAGGGATTACAATGAGCAGTTCTTC

size: few
J: TRBJ2-1
V: TRBV11-2
length: 15
D: -
CDR3: CASSLGGTSIHEQFF
DNA: TGTGCCAGCAGCTTAGGGGGTACTAGCATCCATGAGCAGTTCTTC

size: -
J: TRBJ2-2
V: TRBV7-9
length: 15
D: -
CDR3: CASSLVESGTGELFF
DNA: TGCGCCAGCAGCTTAGTGGAGAGCGGCACCGGGGAGCTGTTTTTT

size: once
J: TRBJ2-5
V: TRBV10-3
length: 14
D: -
CDR3: CAITKGPTEETQYF
DNA: TGTGCCATCACCAAGGGACCAACGGAGGAGACCCAGTACTTC

size: few
J: TRBJ2-5
V: TRBV5-1
length: 15
D: -
CDR3: CASSRDVGGVETQYF
DNA: TGCGCCAGCAGTCGGGACGTCGGGGGAGTTGAGACCCAGTACTTC

size: -
J: TRBJ1-2
V: TRBV12-3/TRBV12-4
length: 14
D: -
CDR3: CASSPSTDYYGYTF
DNA: TGTGCCAGCAGTCCCTCGACAGACTACTATGGCTACACCTTC

size: few
J: TRBJ1-1
V: TRBV20-1
length: 13
D: -
CDR3: CSASLDRNTEAFF
DNA: TGCAGTGCTAGCCTGGACAGGAACACTGAAGCTTTCTTT

size: few
J: TRBJ1-2
V: TRBV7-9
length: 15
D: -
CDR3: CASSLAEGGGYGYTF
DNA: TGTGCCAGCAGCTTAGCCGAAGGGGGAGGCTATGGCTACACCTTC

size: -
J: TRBJ2-3
V: TRBV7-2
length: 12
D: -
CDR3: CASSTDWGGQYF
DNA: TGTGCCAGCAGCACGGATTGGGGTGGGCAGTATTTT

size: -
J: TRBJ2-6
V: TRBV18
length: 18
D: -
CDR3: CASSRSTGLFSGANVLTF
DNA: TGTGCCAGCTCACGGTCCACAGGGCTGTTCTCTGGGGCCAACGTCCTGACTTTC

size: -
J: TRBJ2-7
V: TRBV28
length: 15
D: -
CDR3: CASSFGTARIYEQYF
DNA: TGTGCCAGCAGTTTCGGGACGGCGCGCATCTACGAGCAGTACTTC

size: few
J: TRBJ2-5
V: TRBV7-9
length: 16
D: TRBD2
CDR3: CASSSGTSGRGETQYF
DNA: TGTGCCAGCAGCTCGGGGACTAGCGGGAGGGGAGAGACCCAGTACTTC

size: many
J: TRBJ2-7
V: TRBV9
length: 13
D: TRBD1
CDR3: CASSKDRGYEQYF
DNA: TGTGCCAGCAGCAAAGACAGGGGCTACGAGCAGTACTTC

size: -
J: TRBJ2-7
V: TRBV5-1
length: 13
D: -
CDR3: CASSLETGLRQYF
DNA: TGCGCCAGCAGCTTGGAAACAGGGTTGAGGCAGTACTTC

size: -
J: TRBJ1-1
V: TRBV6-1
length: 13
D: -
CDR3: CASRVSGNTEAFF
DNA: TGTGCCAGCAGGGTCTCAGGGAACACTGAAGCTTTCTTT

size: -
J: TRBJ2-7
V: TRBV10-3
length: 14
D: -
CDR3: CAISEAQDSYEQYF
DNA: TGTGCCATCAGTGAAGCGCAAGACTCCTACGAGCAGTACTTC

size: -
J: TRBJ2-7
V: TRBV12-3/TRBV12-4
length: 13
D: -
CDR3: CASSFLQTGEQYF
DNA: TGTGCCAGCAGTTTCCTACAGACAGGCGAGCAGTACTTC

size: many
J: TRBJ2-3
V: TRBV11-2
length: 18
D: TRBD2
CDR3: CASSRGTSGGARADTQYF
DNA: TGTGCCAGCAGCCGCGGGACTAGCGGGGGGGCCCGGGCAGATACGCAGTATTTT